Following are 20 T cell receptor beta chains from one sample sequenced in a study of cytomegalovirus exposure and HLA in healthy donors. The study ran its PCR with 60 Vbeta and 13 Jbeta primers. Using immunoSEQ multiplex PCR, the repertoire was profiled, and TCRdb retains in-frame clones only, with some absent. This table holds roughly 150,000 clones, 75% to 85% found once. Material for sequencing was PBMCs. These receptor sequences come from a woman aged 40 to 49 in good health and CMV-seropositive.

This clone occurred a few times. V and J are TRBV7-9 and TRBJ1-1; D not certain. Trimming left V 3 bases short and J 1 base short, with 6 bases between. Germline lookup yields CDR1 SEHNR and CDR2 FQNEAQ (reference sequence). This CDR3 comprises 13 residues. In DNA, the CDR3 is TGTGCCAGCAGCTTCGCGGGGAACACTGAAGCTTTCTTT. Encoded protein: CASSFAGNTEAFF.

This clone has a handful of counts. V is TRBV5-1 and J is TRBJ1-1, with 8 bases matching TRBD1. The CDR3 totals 16 residues. The germline V gene encodes CDR1 SGHRS and CDR2 YFSETQ. V lost 3 bases and J lost 4; bases outside the gene matches: 11. CDR3 DNA sequence: TGCGCCAGCAGCTGGACCACTACAGGGGGAGGCACTGAAGCTTTCTTT. Amino acid sequence: CASSWTTTGGGTEAFF.

V gene TRBV5-1 combines with J gene TRBJ2-2; 7 bases are a match to TRBD1. V trimming: 0 bases; J trimming: 4 bases; junction bases outside the gene matches: 6. The CDR3 is 16 amino acids. CDR1 and CDR2 from the germline V gene are SGHRS and YFSETQ. The CDR3 DNA reads as TGCGCCAGCAGCTTGGAAGGGACAGATCGCACCGGGGAGCTGTTTTTT. It codes for CASSLEGTDRTGELFF.

This chain connects TRBV9 to TRBJ2-7; 7 nucleotides agree with TRBD2. With 0 bases clipped from V and 2 bases from J, the junction kept 5 bases outside the gene matches. CDR1 SGDLS and CDR2 YYNGEE come from the germline V gene. CDR3 length equals 15 residues. The CDR3 region is CASSVGPAGAYEQYF. CDR3 bases: TGTGCCAGCAGCGTAGGGCCCGCGGGAGCCTACGAGCAGTACTTC.

This clone came up a few times. The genes are TRBV6-6 and TRBJ2-1, with TRBD2 identical over 7 bases. CDR1 is MNHNY, CDR2 SVGAGI, per germline (reference sequence). The CDR3 is made up of 15 amino acids. Germline trimming cut 6 bases from V and 0 bases from J; bases unmatched to any gene: 5. Here the CDR3 reads CASSTLAVSYNEQFF. The CDR3 region has the DNA TGTGCCAGCAGCACCCTAGCGGTCTCCTACAATGAGCAGTTCTTC.

Only one count was recorded for this clone. The J gene is TRBJ1-3, the V gene TRBV20-1, with D unresolved. Germline assignment: CDR1 DFQATT and CDR2 SNEGSKA (reference sequence). V gave up 4 bases and J gave up 7 bases, with 8 bases separating them. There are 11 residues in the CDR3. The CDR3 DNA reads as TGCAGTGCTAATAGCCCGAACACCATATATTTT. It specifies CSANSPNTIYF.

V and J are TRBV19 and TRBJ1-1; TRBD1 might be the D (6 bases). CDR1 LNHDA and CDR2 SQIVND come from the germline V gene (reference sequence). The CDR3 consists of 13 residues. The V end lost 3 bases, the J end lost 7 bases, and 12 bases lay between the germline ends. DNA of the CDR3: TGTGCCAGTAGTATCCCCGGACAGTTTGAAGCTTTCTTT. Its translation: CASSIPGQFEAFF.

This rearrangement joins TRBV28 to TRBJ2-1, with 10 nucleotides matching TRBD2. The length of the CDR3 is 14 residues. Germline CDR1 MDHEN, CDR2 SYDVKM. The junction had 9 bases not matched to a gene; V was cut back by 1 base and J by 15 bases. CDR3 in DNA: TGTGCCAGCAGTTTATTATGGCTAGCGGGAGAAACGTTCTTC. It encodes CASSLLWLAGETFF.

CDR3 nucleotides: TGTGCCATCAGTGATGTGACAGTCTATGGCTACACCTTC. Translation gives CAISDVTVYGYTF. The gene calls are TRBV10-3 and TRBJ1-2; the D gene is possibly TRBD1 (5 bases). This CDR3 has 13 amino acids. The V end was cut by 3 bases, the J end by 4 bases, with 9 bases between. The germline CDR1 and CDR2 sequences are ENHRY and SYGVKD.

The V and J genes are TRBV6-5 and TRBJ1-3, with D unresolved. This CDR3 has 14 residues. Per the germline V gene, CDR1 is MNHEY and CDR2 is SVGAGI. Trimming shortened V by 6 bases and J by 0 bases, and 9 bases separated the two germline ends. The CDR3 nucleotides are TGTGCCAGCAGCCCGGTCAACTCTGGAAACACCATATATTTT. Amino acids: CASSPVNSGNTIYF.

As regards this clone: An end of the junction differs from the germline gene, which may be a read error. V gene TRBV7-9 combines with J gene TRBJ1-1; D is unclear. The length of the CDR3 is 12 residues. Germline V gene lookup returns CDR1 SEHNR and CDR2 FQNEAQ (reference sequence). The DNA for the CDR3 is TGTTCCAGCAGCTTGGCGGACACTGAAGCTTTCTTT. Translating gives CSSSLADTEAFF.

The rearrangement joins TRBV6-5 to TRBJ2-7, with a possible D match to TRBD1 (5 bases). This CDR3 spans 12 amino acids. V shed 5 bases and J shed 7 bases, with 12 bases lying between them. The germline gives CDR1 MNHEY, CDR2 SVGAGI. In DNA form, the CDR3 reads TGTGCCAGCAGTGGACAAGCCGAGGAGCAGTACTTC. Amino acid sequence: CASSGQAEEQYF.

The chain joins TRBV6-1 to TRBJ2-7; D might be TRBD1 (5 bases). CDR1 and CDR2 (germline): MNHNS, SASEGT. The CDR3 runs 14 residues. Trimming removed 1 base at V and 5 bases at J, with 12 bases between. This chain's CDR3 is CASSEEGWVHEQYF. Written as DNA, the CDR3 is TGTGCCAGCAGTGAAGAGGGGTGGGTTCACGAGCAGTACTTC.

V usage is TRBV10-1 and J usage is TRBJ2-1; 7 bases map to TRBD2. Trimming took 4 bases from V and 3 from J; bases not matched to a gene: 3. This CDR3 region has 14 residues. The V gene's germline CDR1 is WNHNN and CDR2 SYGVQD (reference sequence). CDR3 amino acids: CASSAGTNYNEQFF. The CDR3 bases are TGCGCCAGCAGTGCCGGGACTAACTACAATGAGCAGTTCTTC.

The chain links TRBV2 to TRBJ1-1; TRBD1 might be the D (6 bases). The germline V gene encodes CDR1 SNHLY and CDR2 FYNNEI. The CDR3 is 15 amino acids. Trimming took 5 bases from V and 6 from J, leaving 19 bases between them. In DNA, the CDR3 is TGTGCCAGCAGTCGAAACAGGGTCGGCGACGCTGAAGCTTTCTTT. Translation: CASSRNRVGDAEAFF. The entire variable domain, with the rest obtained from reference TRBV2 and TRBJ1-1, is as follows: EPEVTQTPSHQVTQMGQEVILRCVPISNHLYFYWYRQILGQKVEFLVSFYNNEISEKSEIFDDQFSVERPDGSNFTLKIRSTKLEDSAMYFCASSRNRVGDAEAFFGQGTRLTVV.

This rearrangement joins TRBV5-1 to TRBJ2-5; D is possibly TRBD2 (6 bases). Germline CDR1 reads SGHRS; CDR2 reads YFSETQ. Deletions cut 0 bases from V and 4 bases from J, with 13 bases between. The CDR3 consists of 15 residues. CDR3 loop: CASSLGLVGAETQYF. DNA of the CDR3: TGCGCCAGCAGCTTGGGACTAGTAGGGGCAGAGACCCAGTACTTC. The whole variable domain, remainder taken from reference TRBV5-1 and TRBJ2-5, is KAGVTQTPRYLIKTRGQQVTLSCSPISGHRSVSWYQQTPGQGLQFLFEYFSETQRNKGNFPGRFSGRQFSNSRSEMNVSTLELGDSALYLCASSLGLVGAETQYFGPGTRLLVL.

The J gene is TRBJ2-1, the V gene TRBV5-1, with 11 nucleotides matching TRBD2. Germline CDR1 is SGHRS and CDR2 is YFSETQ. V was pared by 4 bases and J by 7 bases, with 13 bases of the junction left unmatched. The CDR3 spans 17 residues. CDR3 protein: CASSHIWTGLAANEQFF. The CDR3 region has the DNA TGCGCCAGCAGCCACATTTGGACGGGACTAGCGGCTAATGAGCAGTTCTTC.

CDR3 DNA sequence: TGTGCCAGTAGCCGGAGTTCCCCCACCGGGGAGCTGTTTTTT. The encoded protein is CASSRSSPTGELFF. The chain recombines TRBV19 with TRBJ2-2; D is ambiguous. Trimming took 6 bases from V and 4 from J, leaving 12 bases between them. The CDR3 totals 14 residues. Germline V gives CDR1 LNHDA, CDR2 SQIVND (reference sequence).

The J gene is TRBJ2-3, the V gene TRBV5-6, with D unclear. Per germline, CDR1 SGHDT and CDR2 YYEEEE. The length of the CDR3 is 17 residues. V was pared by 0 bases and J by 0 bases, with 14 bases between. The CDR3 loop reads CASSLDTWATSTDTQYF. In DNA, the CDR3 is TGTGCCAGCAGCTTGGATACGTGGGCCACTAGCACAGATACGCAGTATTTT.

V usage is TRBV5-6 and J usage is TRBJ2-1; the match to TRBD2 covers 13 bases. Losses at the gene ends were 4 bases for V and 0 bases for J; bases not matched to a gene: 7. This CDR3 has 18 amino acids. In germline, CDR1 is SGHDT, CDR2 YYEEEE. Here the CDR3 DNA reads TGTGCCAGCAGCCCCGGGACTAGCGGGACTAGCTCCTACAATGAGCAGTTCTTC. Its protein product is CASSPGTSGTSSYNEQFF.